This T cell receptor beta chain was found in a study of breast tumors, draining lymph nodes, adjacent tissues. Samples came from axillary lymph nodes draining the breast cancer. Each CDR3 protein gets one entry after TCRdb re-called the multiplex PCR reads with MiXCR. This table has over 250,000 distinct CDR3 sequences, over 25% appearing once. This clonotype was recorded many times. Its specificity is not known. Study-level results: Luminal-like breast cancer showed significantly higher tumor–nontumor repertoire similarity than basal-like.

The length of the CDR3 is 13 residues. V was cut by 6 bases and J by 2 bases, with 10 bases left in between. CDR1 and CDR2 (germline): DFQATT, SNEGSKA (reference sequence). The rearrangement uses TRBV20-1 and TRBJ1-4; D not resolved. The TCR was taken from a female donor with breast cancer. Some clones in this sample may be carry-over from other donors' samples. The sequenced sample consisted of axillary lymph node tissue. Written as DNA, the CDR3 is TGCAGTGCAAAAGCGAGCACTAATGAAAAACTGTTTTTT. Translating it yields CSAKASTNEKLFF.